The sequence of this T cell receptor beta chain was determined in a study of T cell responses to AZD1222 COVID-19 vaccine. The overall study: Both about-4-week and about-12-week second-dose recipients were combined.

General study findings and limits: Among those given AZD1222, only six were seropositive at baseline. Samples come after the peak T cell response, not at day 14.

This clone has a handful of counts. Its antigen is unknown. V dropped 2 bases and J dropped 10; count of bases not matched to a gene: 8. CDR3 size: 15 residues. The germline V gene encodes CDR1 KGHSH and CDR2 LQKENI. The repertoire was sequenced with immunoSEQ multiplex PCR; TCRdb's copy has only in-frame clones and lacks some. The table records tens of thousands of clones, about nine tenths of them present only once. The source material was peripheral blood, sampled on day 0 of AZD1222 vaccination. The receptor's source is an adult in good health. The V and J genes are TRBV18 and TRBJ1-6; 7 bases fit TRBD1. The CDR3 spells CASSPTGAKDSPLHF. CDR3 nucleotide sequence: TGTGCCAGCTCACCAACAGGGGCTAAGGACTCACCCCTCCACTTT.